A selection of T cell receptor beta chains follows, all from one sample in a study of T-cell memory formation after mild COVID-19. TCRdb recomputed calls from the 5' RACE reads with MiXCR, one row per CDR3 protein. The profile shows roughly 380,000 distinct CDR3 sequences, around 30% of them singletons. Source material: PBMCs or a T cell subset sorted from them (not recorded which). Receptors were obtained from an adult woman who had mild COVID-19 (a few samples of this study predate the infection). Cell type and time point are not known. The CDR3 runs from the conserved cysteine through the conserved F or W. Fields, in order: D gene, clone size, V gene, CDR3 length, J gene, CDR3 protein, CDR3 DNA. The D gene is left open where the match is weak. A clone size is listed for some rows: how often the clone was seen (once, few, many), or a class if it is expanded.

NA,NA,TRBV5-5,13,TRBJ1-1,CASSWDTNTEAFF,TGTGCCAGCAGCTGGGACACGAACACTGAAGCTTTCTTT
TRBD2,many,TRBV7-9,15,TRBJ2-7,CASSLSSGASYEQYF,TGTGCCAGCAGCTTATCTAGCGGGGCCTCCTACGAGCAGTACTTC
NA,many,TRBV19,14,TRBJ2-2,CASSIVFNTGELFF,TGTGCCAGTAGTATTGTTTTTAACACCGGGGAGCTGTTTTTT
TRBD2,many,TRBV11-2,18,TRBJ2-2,CASSLDFFGGLNTGELFF,TGTGCCAGCAGCTTAGATTTTTTCGGGGGGTTGAACACCGGGGAGCTGTTTTTT
NA,NA,TRBV5-1,13,TRBJ2-1,CASSLDSDSEQFF,TGCGCCAGCAGCTTGGACTCCGACAGTGAGCAGTTCTTC
NA,NA,TRBV7-9,15,TRBJ2-1,CASSFATGSHNEQFF,TGTGCCAGCAGCTTCGCCACAGGGTCCCATAATGAGCAGTTCTTC
NA,few,TRBV12-3/TRBV12-4,14,TRBJ1-1,CASSSQVTGTEAFF,TGTGCCAGCAGTTCACAGGTCACGGGCACTGAAGCTTTCTTT
NA,few,TRBV28,15,TRBJ2-1,CASSLPTLFYNEQFF,TGTGCCAGCAGCTTACCCACGCTGTTCTACAATGAGCAGTTCTTC
NA,NA,TRBV12-3/TRBV12-4,12,TRBJ2-3,CASTSGAMKQYF,TGTGCCAGCACCTCGGGGGCTATGAAGCAGTATTTT
NA,NA,TRBV12-3/TRBV12-4,15,TRBJ2-7,CASSMTLTISYEQYF,TGTGCCAGCAGCATGACGCTGACGATATCCTACGAGCAGTACTTC
NA,NA,TRBV5-1,14,TRBJ2-5,CASSLAVHQETQYF,TGCGCCAGCAGCTTGGCCGTTCACCAAGAGACCCAGTACTTC
NA,NA,TRBV7-9,16,TRBJ1-1,CASSSTDRLVNTEAFF,TGTGCCAGCAGCTCAACCGACAGGTTGGTGAACACTGAAGCTTTCTTT
NA,NA,TRBV29-1,14,TRBJ2-1,CSVDRGFSYNEQFF,TGCAGCGTTGATCGGGGATTCTCCTACAATGAGCAGTTCTTC
TRBD2,few,TRBV6-2/TRBV6-3,15,TRBJ2-3,CASSRLRTSGATQYF,TGTGCCAGCAGCCGACTTCGGACTAGCGGTGCTACGCAGTATTTT
NA,NA,TRBV5-1,16,TRBJ1-2,CASSRGTQNPNYGYTF,TGCGCCAGCAGCCGCGGGACACAGAACCCTAACTATGGCTACACCTTC
NA,NA,TRBV6-1,16,TRBJ2-3,CASSDGSVSSTDTQYF,TGTGCCAGCAGTGACGGGTCAGTTTCTAGCACAGATACGCAGTATTTT
NA,NA,TRBV15,12,TRBJ1-5,CATSKVSQPQHF,TGTGCCACCAGCAAAGTTAGTCAGCCCCAGCATTTT
NA,NA,TRBV30,11,TRBJ1-6,CAWTEGSPLHF,TGTGCCTGGACCGAGGGATCACCCCTCCACTTT
NA,NA,TRBV6-2/TRBV6-3,14,TRBJ1-1,CASSYSDTSTEAFF,TGTGCCAGCAGTTACTCGGACACTTCTACTGAAGCTTTCTTT
TRBD1,few,TRBV6-2/TRBV6-3,21,TRBJ1-1,CASSYSRNFRTGGELNTEAFF,TGTGCCAGCAGTTACTCGAGGAACTTTCGGACAGGGGGAGAACTGAACACTGAAGCTTTCTTT
NA,NA,TRBV6-2/TRBV6-3,15,TRBJ2-7,CASSYGLGLFYEQYF,TGTGCCAGCAGTTACGGTTTGGGGCTGTTCTACGAGCAGTACTTC
NA,NA,TRBV30,15,TRBJ1-5,CAWSVQAYSNQPQHF,TGTGCCTGGAGTGTTCAGGCATATAGCAATCAGCCCCAGCATTTT
NA,NA,TRBV19,16,TRBJ2-1,CASSMFGRGDYNEQFF,TGTGCCAGTAGTATGTTTGGGCGGGGTGACTACAATGAGCAGTTCTTC
NA,NA,TRBV4-2,14,TRBJ2-5,CASSQDWGGETQYF,TGTGCCAGCAGCCAAGACTGGGGTGGGGAGACCCAGTACTTC
NA,few,TRBV7-9,13,TRBJ2-7,CASSLAGNYEQYF,TGTGCCAGCAGCCTTGCCGGGAACTACGAGCAGTACTTC
TRBD1,NA,TRBV2,15,TRBJ1-4,CASSEAQGFGEKLFF,TGTGCCAGCAGTGAAGCACAGGGGTTCGGTGAAAAACTGTTTTTT
NA,NA,TRBV3-1,15,TRBJ1-1,CASSQDKGSNTEAFF,TGTGCCAGCAGCCAAGACAAGGGGTCGAACACTGAAGCTTTCTTT
NA,NA,TRBV6-2/TRBV6-3,15,TRBJ2-7,CASSYSSGAAYEQYF,TGTGCCAGCAGTTACTCCTCGGGAGCGGCCTACGAGCAGTACTTC
NA,NA,TRBV9,15,TRBJ1-6,CASSVDPGVNSPLHF,TGTGCCAGCAGCGTAGATCCGGGAGTCAATTCACCCCTCCACTTT
NA,few,TRBV7-9,14,TRBJ1-1,CASSLEYSGKVAFF,TGTGCCAGCAGCTTAGAGTATTCCGGGAAGGTAGCTTTCTTT
NA,NA,TRBV11-3,14,TRBJ2-7,CASSSQEDPYEQYF,TGTGCCAGCAGCTCGCAGGAGGACCCCTACGAGCAGTACTTC
TRBD2,few,TRBV6-5,16,TRBJ2-7,CASTYRVAGGPYEQYF,TGTGCCAGCACCTATCGGGTAGCGGGAGGACCATACGAGCAGTACTTC
TRBD2,few,TRBV10-3,16,TRBJ2-7,CAISKLAGRTLYEQYF,TGTGCCATCAGCAAACTAGCGGGGCGAACCCTCTACGAGCAGTACTTC
NA,NA,TRBV25-1,19,TRBJ1-5,CASSEEEGIQRRTNQPQHF,TGTGCCAGCAGTGAAGAGGAGGGTATACAGCGTAGGACCAATCAGCCCCAGCATTTT
TRBD1,NA,TRBV5-5,12,TRBJ1-2,CASSPWEGQHTF,TGTGCCAGCAGCCCCTGGGAGGGACAGCACACCTTC
TRBD2,NA,TRBV13,16,TRBJ2-3,CASSGPGLAGADTQYF,TGTGCCAGCAGCGGTCCCGGACTAGCGGGGGCAGATACGCAGTATTTT
NA,NA,TRBV20-1,12,TRBJ2-3,CSARSAAGTQYF,TGCAGTGCTAGATCCGCTGCGGGTACGCAGTATTTT
TRBD2,NA,TRBV20-1,18,TRBJ2-5,CSARELLRTSGRKETQYF,TGCAGTGCTAGAGAACTCCTCCGGACTAGCGGTCGCAAAGAGACCCAGTACTTC
NA,NA,TRBV15,16,TRBJ1-5,CATSRDSGGDNQPQHF,TGTGCCACCAGCAGAGATTCGGGGGGCGACAATCAGCCCCAGCATTTT
NA,many,TRBV7-9,15,TRBJ2-7,CASSPGVQGYEEQYF,TGTGCCAGCAGCCCGGGGGTGCAGGGTTATGAGGAGCAGTACTTC
TRBD1,NA,TRBV5-1,17,TRBJ2-3,CASSLGTGKGADTPQYF,TGCGCCAGCAGCTTGGGGACAGGCAAGGGCGCAGATACGCCTCAGTATTTT
TRBD1,few,TRBV9,19,TRBJ1-1,CASSVEGARWFLSSTEAFF,TGTGCCAGCAGCGTAGAGGGGGCGCGATGGTTTCTGTCGAGCACTGAAGCTTTCTTT
NA,few,TRBV6-6,15,TRBJ1-1,CASSYDGRPNTEAFF,TGTGCCAGCAGTTACGATGGCAGGCCTAACACTGAAGCTTTCTTT
TRBD2,NA,TRBV2,17,TRBJ2-7,CASSEAPTSGSEYEQYF,TGTGCCAGCAGTGAAGCACCGACTAGCGGGAGTGAGTACGAGCAGTACTTC
TRBD1,NA,TRBV9,15,TRBJ2-7,CASSSPWDRTYEQYF,TGTGCCAGCAGCTCGCCTTGGGACAGGACCTACGAGCAGTACTTC
TRBD2,NA,TRBV9,23,TRBJ2-1,CASTEGPDRGLAGGPGSYNEQFF,TGTGCCAGCACCGAAGGACCGGATCGCGGGCTAGCGGGAGGGCCTGGTTCCTACAATGAGCAGTTCTTC
NA,many,TRBV12-3/TRBV12-4,12,TRBJ2-1,CASSPGLNEQFF,TGTGCCAGCAGCCCTGGACTAAATGAGCAGTTCTTC
TRBD1,NA,TRBV11-2,15,TRBJ1-4,CASTLDRVRKEKLFF,TGTGCCAGCACCCTAGACAGGGTACGGAAGGAAAAACTGTTTTTT
TRBD1,NA,TRBV5-1,15,TRBJ1-2,CASNLGQGAVYGYTF,TGCGCCAGTAACCTTGGACAGGGGGCCGTCTATGGCTACACCTTC
TRBD1,once,TRBV5-1,15,TRBJ1-2,CASSSPGQGNYGYTF,TGCGCCAGCAGCTCGCCGGGACAGGGAAACTATGGCTACACCTTC
NA,few,TRBV7-9,17,TRBJ2-1,CASSLEVVWSSYNEQFF,TGTGCCAGCAGCTTAGAGGTCGTTTGGAGCTCCTACAATGAGCAGTTCTTC
TRBD1,many,TRBV11-2,13,TRBJ2-2,CASSSSQGWELFF,TGTGCCAGCAGTTCCTCACAGGGGTGGGAGCTGTTTTTT
TRBD1,NA,TRBV24-1,14,TRBJ2-1,CATSDKGQGQEQFF,TGTGCCACCAGTGACAAGGGACAGGGCCAGGAGCAGTTCTTC
NA,NA,TRBV3-1,15,TRBJ1-4,CASSPRTIRNEKLFF,TGTGCCAGCAGCCCAAGGACAATTCGAAATGAAAAACTGTTTTTT
NA,few,TRBV20-1,15,TRBJ2-3,CSARRVGLSTDTQYF,TGCAGTGCTAGGCGGGTGGGCCTTAGCACAGATACGCAGTATTTT
NA,NA,TRBV5-4,15,TRBJ2-1,CASTVLARAYNEQFF,TGTGCCAGCACCGTCCTCGCCAGAGCCTACAATGAGCAGTTCTTC
NA,few,TRBV20-1,11,TRBJ1-1,CSVYVGVEAFF,TGCAGTGTGTACGTCGGGGTGGAAGCTTTCTTT
NA,NA,TRBV7-9,15,TRBJ2-1,CASSPTAGPGNEQFF,TGTGCCAGCAGCCCTACTGCCGGGCCGGGGAATGAGCAGTTCTTC
TRBD1,few,TRBV29-1,14,TRBJ2-7,CSVDRGTGGNEQYF,TGCAGCGTTGATCGCGGGACAGGGGGGAACGAGCAGTACTTC
NA,NA,TRBV29-1,12,TRBJ2-1,CSVGPGSNEQFF,TGCAGCGTTGGGCCAGGGAGCAATGAGCAGTTCTTC